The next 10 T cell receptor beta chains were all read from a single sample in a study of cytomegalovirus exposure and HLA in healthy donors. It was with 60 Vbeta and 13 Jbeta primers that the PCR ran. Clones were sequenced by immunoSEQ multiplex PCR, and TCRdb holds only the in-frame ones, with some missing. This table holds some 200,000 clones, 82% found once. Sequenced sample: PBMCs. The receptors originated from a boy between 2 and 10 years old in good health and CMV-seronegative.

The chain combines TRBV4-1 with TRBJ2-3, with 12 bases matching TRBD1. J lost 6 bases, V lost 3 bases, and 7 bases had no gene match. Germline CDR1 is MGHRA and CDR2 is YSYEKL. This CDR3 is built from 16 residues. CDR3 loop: CASSHSGTGGFDTQYF. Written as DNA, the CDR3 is TGCGCCAGCAGCCACTCCGGGACAGGGGGCTTCGATACGCAGTATTTT.

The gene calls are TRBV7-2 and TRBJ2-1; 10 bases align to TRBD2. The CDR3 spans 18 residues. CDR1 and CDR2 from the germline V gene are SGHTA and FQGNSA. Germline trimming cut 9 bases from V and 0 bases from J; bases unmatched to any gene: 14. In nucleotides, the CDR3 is TGTGCCAGTATGGGCAGCGGGGGGGCACAATTCTCCTACAATGAGCAGTTCTTC. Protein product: CASMGSGGAQFSYNEQFF. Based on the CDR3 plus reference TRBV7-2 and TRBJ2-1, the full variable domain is GAGVSQSPSNKVTEKGKDVELRCDPISGHTALYWYRQSLGQGLEFLIYFQGNSAPDKSGLPSDRFSAERTGGSVSTLTIQRTQQEDSAVYLCASMGSGGAQFSYNEQFFGPGTRLTVL.

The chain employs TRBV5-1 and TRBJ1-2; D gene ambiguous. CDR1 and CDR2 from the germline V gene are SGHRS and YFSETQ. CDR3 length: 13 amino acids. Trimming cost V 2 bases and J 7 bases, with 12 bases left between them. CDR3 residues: CASSFAGVGGYTF. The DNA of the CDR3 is TGCGCCAGCAGCTTCGCGGGCGTGGGTGGCTACACCTTC.

CDR3 bases: TGTGCCAGCAGCTCTCCGGGGGGCTGGTACGAGCAGTACTTC. This encodes CASSSPGGWYEQYF. V and J are TRBV7-9 and TRBJ2-5; a possible D gene is TRBD2 (7 bases). Near its end, the DNA agrees better with TRBJ2-7, so the J call may be wrong. Germline V lookup: CDR1 SEHNR, CDR2 FQNEAQ (reference sequence). This CDR3 comprises 14 residues.

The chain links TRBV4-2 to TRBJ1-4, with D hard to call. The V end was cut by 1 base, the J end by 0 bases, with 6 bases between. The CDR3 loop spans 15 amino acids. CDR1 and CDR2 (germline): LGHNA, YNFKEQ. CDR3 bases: TGTGCCAGCAGCCAAGTCTCTGCAACTAATGAAAAACTGTTTTTT. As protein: CASSQVSATNEKLFF.

CDR3 nucleotide sequence: TGTGCCAGCAGCTTAGAATTCCCAGCGGGGGGTTCCACAGATACGCAGTATTTT. Translated: CASSLEFPAGGSTDTQYF. The chain joins TRBV7-8 to TRBJ2-3, with 9 positions matching TRBD2. CDR3 length: 18 residues. The V gene end was trimmed by 1 base and the J gene end by 2 bases; junction bases not matched to a gene: 10. Germline-derived CDR1 and CDR2 are SGHVS and FQNEAQ.

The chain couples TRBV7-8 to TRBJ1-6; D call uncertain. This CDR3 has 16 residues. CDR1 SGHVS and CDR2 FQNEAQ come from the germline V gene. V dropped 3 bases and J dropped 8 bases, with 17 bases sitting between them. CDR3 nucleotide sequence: TGTGCCAGCAGCTTTCGTGGTGGCGGGAGAGATTCACCCCTCCACTTT. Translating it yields CASSFRGGGRDSPLHF.

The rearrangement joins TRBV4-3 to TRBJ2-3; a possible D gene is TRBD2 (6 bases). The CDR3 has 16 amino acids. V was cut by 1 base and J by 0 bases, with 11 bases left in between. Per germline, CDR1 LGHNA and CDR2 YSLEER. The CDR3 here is CASSQVWGGSTDTQYF. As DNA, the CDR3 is TGCGCCAGCAGCCAAGTGTGGGGAGGTAGCACAGATACGCAGTATTTT.

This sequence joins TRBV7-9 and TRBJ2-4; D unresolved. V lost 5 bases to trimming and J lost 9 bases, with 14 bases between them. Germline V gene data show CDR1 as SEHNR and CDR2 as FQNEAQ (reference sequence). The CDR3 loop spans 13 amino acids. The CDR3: CASSPPSEVIQYF. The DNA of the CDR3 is TGTGCCAGCAGCCCTCCGTCTGAGGTCATTCAGTACTTC.

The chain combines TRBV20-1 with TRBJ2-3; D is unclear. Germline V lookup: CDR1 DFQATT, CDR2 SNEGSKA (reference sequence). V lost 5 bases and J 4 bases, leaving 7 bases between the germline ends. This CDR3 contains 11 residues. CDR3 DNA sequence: TGCAGTGCTCCTTCCCCAGATACGCAGTATTTT. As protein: CSAPSPDTQYF.